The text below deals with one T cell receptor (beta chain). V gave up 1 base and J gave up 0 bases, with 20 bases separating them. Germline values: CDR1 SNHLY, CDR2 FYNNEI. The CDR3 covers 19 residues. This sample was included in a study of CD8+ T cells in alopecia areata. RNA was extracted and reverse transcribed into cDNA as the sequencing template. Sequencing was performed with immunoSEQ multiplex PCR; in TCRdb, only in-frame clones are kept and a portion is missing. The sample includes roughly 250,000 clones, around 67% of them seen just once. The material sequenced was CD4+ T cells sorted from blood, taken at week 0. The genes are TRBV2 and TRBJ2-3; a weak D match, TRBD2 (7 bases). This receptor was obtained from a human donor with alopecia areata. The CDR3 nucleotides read TGTGCCAGCAGTGAAGACGTTAGCGGGCGGGGGCGCAGCACAGATACGCAGTATTTT. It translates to CASSEDVSGRGRSTDTQYF. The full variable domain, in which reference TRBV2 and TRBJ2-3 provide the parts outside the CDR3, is EPEVTQTPSHQVTQMGQEVILRCVPISNHLYFYWYRQILGQKVEFLVSFYNNEISEKSEIFDDQFSVERPDGSNFTLKIRSTKLEDSAMYFCASSEDVSGRGRSTDTQYFGPGTRLTVL.